This T cell receptor (beta chain) was captured by sequencing in a study of blood T cells in healthy people across ages. The CDR3 spans 15 residues. As concerns this clonotype: Antigen: not known.

With a J-beta primer mix and a sample-barcoded 5' primer, a second PCR ran about 7 to 12 cycles. TCRdb re-called the 5' RACE reads with MiXCR, one entry per CDR3 protein. The sample yields about 930,000 distinct CDR3 sequences, 29% seen once. Study outcomes and limitations: The study could not conclusively compare naive and antigen-experienced cells, given its unsorted PBMCs.

These data are also associated with another study on T cells of mothers and their children.

The sequenced sample was blood. J is TRBJ2-3 and V is TRBV21-1; the D call TRBD1 from the table was never checked on the DNA. TRBV21-1 is a pseudogene. The receptor comes from a woman aged 40 to 55 in good health. The CDR3: CASRSRTGGTDTQYF. The DNA for the CDR3 is TGTGCCAGCCGATCTCGGACAGGTGGGACGGATACGCAGTATTTT.